This T cell receptor (beta chain) was found in a study of CD8 T cells in Susac syndrome. Unmatched junction bases numbered 8, after V lost 3 bases and J lost 1 base. Germline V gene lookup returns CDR1 DFQATT and CDR2 SNEGSKA (reference sequence). CDR3 length: 16 amino acids. Random-hexamer reverse transcription was applied to roughly 0.5 to 1 ug RNA. One entry per CDR3 protein, called by TCRdb with MiXCR from the immunoSEQ multiplex PCR reads. The sample records 180,000 or so distinct CDR3 sequences, roughly 94% being singletons. V is TRBV20-1 and J is TRBJ2-3, with 9 bases identical to TRBD1. The source of this sequence is a human donor in good health. Sequenced sample: CD4+ T cells from PBMCs. CDR3 protein: CSASSNRGQRTDTQYF. The CDR3 region has the DNA TGCAGTGCTAGTTCCAACAGGGGGCAACGCACAGATACGCAGTATTTT.